Included here is one T cell receptor (beta chain) sequence, with context. The antigen it recognizes is unknown. One base away there is no much larger clone; base qualities are not given. The data originate from a study of T cells in Graves' hyperthyroidism and ophthalmopathy (dated by TCRdb to between 2017 and 2020). About the investigation overall: Peripheral blood samples were taken at initial diagnosis, before any treatment was given. Once sampling was done, hyperthyroidism patients were given methimazole at a starting dose of 30 mg daily, whereas ophthalmopathy patients were given high-dose intravenous methylprednisolone. Thyroid tissue and blood T-cell repertoires from about 6 Graves' hyperthyroidism patients were also compared in the study. For training and testing, the 100 or so patients in the discovery cohort were randomly divided in a 7:3 ratio. According to the paper, TCR Vbeta CDR3 sequencing was carried out on some 140 peripheral blood samples, which came from 40 to 45 ophthalmopathy, under 80 hyperthyroidism and 17 progressor patients. To identify TCR V-J signatures that set the groups apart, the researchers used a discovery cohort of about a hundred patients, made up of 40 to 45 with Graves' ophthalmopathy and 55 to 65 with stable Graves' hyperthyroidism. Prospective prediction of ophthalmopathy was tested in an independent validation cohort of approximately 18 hyperthyroidism patients and 15 to 17 patients who later progressed to ophthalmopathy. Summary of the overall study and its limitations: A 13 V-J signature model separated ophthalmopathy from stable hyperthyroidism, with approximately 86% sensitivity and about 81% specificity in cross-validation and 80%/75% in testing. Sample size was not statistically predetermined, and blinding of investigators to group allocation was not performed. Most expanded thyroid clonotypes (frequency above 0.001) were also detected in blood, suggesting blood repertoires may reflect thyroid immune responses. In validation, the model predicted progression to ophthalmopathy a median of roughly six months before onset, with 70% to 71% sensitivity and roughly 77% specificity.

V loses 5 bases of germline sequence and J loses 15 bases, and the interval between the two ends is 17 bases. The CDR3, from cysteine to phenylalanine, totals 12 residues. Only CDR3 DNA remains: 36 bases, in frame from the first base. CDR1 and CDR2 are drawn from the germline V gene: MNHNS, SASEGT. The TCR beta CDR3 regions were amplified from RNA transcripts. A first-round RT-PCR of the TCR CDR3 used the HTBI primer set with the Qiagen OneStep RT-PCR kit. A second multiplex PCR round built the libraries, followed by size selection and purification. Libraries were sequenced paired-end with 100 bp reads on an Illumina HiSeq2000. Regarding the original processing steps: SOAPnuke was used to process the raw data, throwing out any read that contained adapters or uncalled bases, had a mean Phred below 15, or lacked an exact constant-primer or identifier match. COPE v1.2.5 was used to merge the high-quality paired reads, and each unique nucleotide sequence was defined as a clonotype. Clonotypes were aligned to IMGT TRBV, TRBD and TRBJ reference segments using MiTCR v1.1. Only V-J combinations with frequency above 0.0001, covering roughly 99% of repertoires, were analysed. A TCS score was defined as the ratio of F50 (clonal expansion) to E x V (chaos), with BLOSUM62-based TCRdist applied between CDR3 peptides within each V-J. Welch's t-statistics and random forest reduced fewer than 600 V-J features to fewer than 15, which were used in a naive Bayes classifier (R e1071). TCRdb redid the processing of the public reads, applying fastp at Q25 and MiXCR, and retained in-frame beta chains. Rows with one shared CDR3 protein collapse into an entry with the most common genes and DNA. The V and J calls here are based on TCRdb, not the publication. The sample data list roughly 580,000 distinct CDR3 sequences, and about 15% of these were observed just once. Approximately 5.7% of the sample is held by the ten biggest clonotypes.

Hyperthyroidism patients were newly diagnosed, had a disease duration of under 2 months, and were aged 18 to 65 years. Any patient with an uncontrolled infection, another autoimmune disease, pregnancy or lactation was excluded. Diagnoses were established on the basis of clinical symptoms, serum thyroxine and TRAb, thyroid ultrasound, and orbital computed tomography. Blood from progressor patients was drawn when they were first diagnosed with hyperthyroidism, before any ophthalmopathy symptoms appeared. Ficoll-Paque density gradient centrifugation was used to isolate PBMCs from about 10 ml of fresh peripheral blood. Progressor patients were defined as those initially diagnosed with Graves' hyperthyroidism in whom ophthalmopathy developed during follow-up. Total RNA was extracted using Trizol reagent, and RNA quality was assessed on an Agilent 2100 Bioanalyzer.

The sequence is built from TRBV6-1 and TRBJ2-1, with the identity of the D gene unclear. The sequenced material came from blood. The source is a woman in her thirties with Graves' hyperthyroidism that later progressed to Graves' ophthalmopathy. The base sequence is TGTGCCAGCAGTCCCTCCGGCGCAAGCTGGTTCTTC. This gives the protein CASSPSGASWFF.